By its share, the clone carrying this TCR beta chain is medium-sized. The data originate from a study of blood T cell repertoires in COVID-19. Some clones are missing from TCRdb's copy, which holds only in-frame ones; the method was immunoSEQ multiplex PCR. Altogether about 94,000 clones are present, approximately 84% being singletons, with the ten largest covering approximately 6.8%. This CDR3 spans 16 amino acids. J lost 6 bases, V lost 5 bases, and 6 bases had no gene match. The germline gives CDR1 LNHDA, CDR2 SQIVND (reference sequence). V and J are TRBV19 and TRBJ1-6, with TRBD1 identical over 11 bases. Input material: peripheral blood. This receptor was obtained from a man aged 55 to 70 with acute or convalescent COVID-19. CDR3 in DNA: TGTGCCAGTAGTTCTACCGGGACAGGGGGTAATTCACCCCTCCACTTT. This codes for CASSSTGTGGNSPLHF.